This T cell receptor (beta chain) originates from a study of blood T cells in healthy people across ages. Next came a second PCR, run for 7 to 11 cycles, which used a sample-barcoded 5' primer along with a J-beta primer mix. One entry per CDR3 protein, called by TCRdb with MiXCR from the 5' RACE reads. The top ten hold less than 2.5% of the sample, which has about 2 million distinct CDR3 sequences, less than 50% seen once. Study results and caveats: Diversity was higher, and naive CD4+ cells more numerous, in long-lived donors than in aged donors.

CDR1 is MNHEY, CDR2 SVGAGI, per germline. The CDR3 sequence is 16 residues long. Trimming cost V 3 bases and J 0 bases; bases outside gene matches: 4. A note on this clonotype: Its antigen is as yet unknown.

Source material: blood. This chain uses TRBV6-5 with TRBJ2-5; 10 bases align to TRBD2. The source is a woman aged 35 to 49 in good health. The CDR3, as DNA: TGTGCCAGCAGTTATATGCTAGCGGGGGACCAAGAGACCCAGTACTTC. Translating gives CASSYMLAGDQETQYF.